This note documents a single T cell receptor (beta chain) sequence. The antigen it binds to is not known. Qualities for individual bases were not recorded, and no much larger clone is one base off. In Seattle, one collaborating source enrolled patients while the infection was active and tracked those patients longitudinally over the course of disease. Collaborating institutions collected whole blood in K2EDTA tubes following their own protocols. For TCRbeta analysis, collaborators shipped samples in one of three forms: frozen whole blood, isolated PBMCs, or DNA extracted from either of those sample types. TCRbeta CDR3 regions were amplified from genomic DNA using the immunoSEQ Assay, a bias-controlled multiplex PCR. From the authors' description of their analysis: Within the assay, amplification of reference gene primers was used to estimate how many nucleated cells each sample contained. To quantify the absolute abundance of each unique TCRbeta CDR3 rearrangement, sequence reads were collapsed and filtered. For each sample, productive Simpson clonality was calculated as the square root of Simpson's diversity index over productive rearrangements. TCRdb holds this immuneACCESS table with in-frame rearrangements only. Some clones are missing; in checked studies, unresolved V genes explain under half, and the rest has no known cause. The V and J calls and the clone size are those of that table, but D and trimming were determined from the DNA. The table for this sample lists a few hundred thousand clones; 89% of them were counted only once. Jointly, the top ten make up 2.5% to 3.5% of the sample.

The data were taken from a study of blood T cell repertoires in COVID-19 (TCRdb year 2020). For context, the study as a whole: The collaborator samples originated in the United States, Italy and Spain and spanned the acute and convalescent phases of COVID-19. Where available, HLA class I and class II types were obtained from metadata supplied by the sample provider rather than from assay-based typing. Deeply sampled blood TCRbeta repertoires from subjects exposed to, actively infected with, or recovered from COVID-19 were included in the dataset. The repertoires were made available in a free public database intended to serve as a resource for research on the immune response to SARS-CoV-2. The prospective study material was composed of cDNA or gDNA derived from T cells, B-cell-depleted T cells, or PBMCs. The samples were drawn from the first 160 participants of the ongoing ImmuneRACE study and from under 1,500 subjects provided by 6 global collaborators. Sample metadata almost always included a de-identified subject ID, COVID-19 status, age in years and sex. What the work shows at the level of the full study, not this receptor alone: How much clinical and demographic metadata was included differed by source and by participant, and the metadata was provided uncurated.

Trimming takes 4 bases from V and 3 bases from J, and the germline ends sit 4 bases apart. The germline V gene encodes CDR1 MGHDK and CDR2 SYGVNS. From the cysteine through the phenylalanine, the CDR3 covers 12 amino acids. Only the CDR3 region is kept as DNA, spanning 36 bases read in frame from base 1. The material sequenced was peripheral blood. This sequence was found in a woman aged 30 to 39 with COVID-19, enrolled during active disease. This sequence uses TRBV25-1 and TRBJ1-3, with the D gene too uncertain to name. The bases are TGTGCCAGCAGTGCCCTTGGAAACACCATATATTTT. This gives the protein CASSALGNTIYF. Joined to the reference TRBV25-1 and TRBJ1-3 proteins, this CDR3 gives the full variable domain: EADIYQTPRYLVIGTGKKITLECSQTMGHDKMYWYQQDPGMELHLIHYSYGVNSTEKGDLSSESTVSRIRTEHFPLTLESARPSHTSQYLCASSALGNTIYFGEGSWLTVV.